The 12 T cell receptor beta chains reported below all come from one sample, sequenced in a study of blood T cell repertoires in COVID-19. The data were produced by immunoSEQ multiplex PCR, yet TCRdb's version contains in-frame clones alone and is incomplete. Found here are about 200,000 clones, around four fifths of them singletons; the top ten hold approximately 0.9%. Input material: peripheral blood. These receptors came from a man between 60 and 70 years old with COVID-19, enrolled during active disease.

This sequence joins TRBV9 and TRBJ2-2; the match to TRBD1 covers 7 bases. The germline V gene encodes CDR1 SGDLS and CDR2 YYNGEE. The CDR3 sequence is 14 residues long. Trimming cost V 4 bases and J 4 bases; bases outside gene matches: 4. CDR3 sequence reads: CASSFGQATGELFF. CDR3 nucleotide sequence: TGTGCCAGCAGCTTTGGACAGGCCACCGGGGAGCTGTTTTTT.

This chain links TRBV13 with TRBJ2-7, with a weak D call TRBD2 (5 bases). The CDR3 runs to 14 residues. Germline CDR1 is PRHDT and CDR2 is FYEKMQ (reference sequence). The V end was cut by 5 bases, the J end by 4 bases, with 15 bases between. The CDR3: CASSPGLLGYEQYF. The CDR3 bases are TGTGCCAGCAGCCCCGGACTCCTGGGGTACGAGCAGTACTTC.

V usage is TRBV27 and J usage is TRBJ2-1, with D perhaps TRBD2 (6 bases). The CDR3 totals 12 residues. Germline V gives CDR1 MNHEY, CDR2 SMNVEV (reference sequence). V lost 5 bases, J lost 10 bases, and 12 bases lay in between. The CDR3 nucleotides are TGTGCCAGCAGTCCATACCGGGGGGAGCAGTTCTTC. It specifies CASSPYRGEQFF.

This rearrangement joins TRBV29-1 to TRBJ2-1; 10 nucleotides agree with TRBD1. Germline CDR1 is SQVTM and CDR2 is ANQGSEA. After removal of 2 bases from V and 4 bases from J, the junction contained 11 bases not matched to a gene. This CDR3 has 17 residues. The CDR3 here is CSVESLGRDRGYNEQFF. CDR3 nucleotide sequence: TGCAGCGTTGAAAGCCTAGGGCGGGACAGGGGTTACAATGAGCAGTTCTTC.

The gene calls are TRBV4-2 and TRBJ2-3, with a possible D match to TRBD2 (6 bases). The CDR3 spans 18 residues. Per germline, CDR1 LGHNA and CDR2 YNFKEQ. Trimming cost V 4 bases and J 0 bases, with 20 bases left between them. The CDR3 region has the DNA TGTGCCAGCAGCCCCACCCCGATCGGGGGACGGAGCACAGATACGCAGTATTTT. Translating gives CASSPTPIGGRSTDTQYF.

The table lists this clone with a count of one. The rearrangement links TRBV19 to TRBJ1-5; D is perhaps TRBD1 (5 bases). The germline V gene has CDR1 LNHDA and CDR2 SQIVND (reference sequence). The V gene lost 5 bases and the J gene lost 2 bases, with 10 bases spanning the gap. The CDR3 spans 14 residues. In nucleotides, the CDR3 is TGTGCCAGTAGTCCTGACAGACGCAATCAGCCCCAGCATTTT. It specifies CASSPDRRNQPQHF.

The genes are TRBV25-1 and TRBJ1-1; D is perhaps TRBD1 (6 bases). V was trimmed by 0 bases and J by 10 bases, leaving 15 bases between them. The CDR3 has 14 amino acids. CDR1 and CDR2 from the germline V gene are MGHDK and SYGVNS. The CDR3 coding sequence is TGTGCCAGCAGTGAATATTGGGGACAAGTAGGAGCTTTCTTT. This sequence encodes CASSEYWGQVGAFF.

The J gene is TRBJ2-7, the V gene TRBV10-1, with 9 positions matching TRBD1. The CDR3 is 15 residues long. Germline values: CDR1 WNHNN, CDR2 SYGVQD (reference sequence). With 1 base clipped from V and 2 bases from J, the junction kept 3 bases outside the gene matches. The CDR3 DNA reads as TGCGCCAGCAGTGAGTACGGGACAGGGACCTACGAGCAGTACTTC. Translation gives CASSEYGTGTYEQYF.

CDR3 coding DNA: TGTGCCAGCAACCGAGGACAGCCGAGCTCCTACGAGCAGTACTTC. Residues: CASNRGQPSSYEQYF. The chain employs TRBV7-9 and TRBJ2-7, with D tentatively TRBD1 (6 bases). V was pared by 7 bases and J by 0 bases, with 16 bases between. CDR1 is SEHNR, CDR2 FQNEAQ, per germline (reference sequence). The CDR3 runs 15 residues.

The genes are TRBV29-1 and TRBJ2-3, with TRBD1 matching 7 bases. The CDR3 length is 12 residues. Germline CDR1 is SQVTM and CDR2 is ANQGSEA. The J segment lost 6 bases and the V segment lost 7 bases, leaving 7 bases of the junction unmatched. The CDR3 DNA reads TGCAGCGATAGGGACAGCGCTGATACGCAGTATTTT. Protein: CSDRDSADTQYF.

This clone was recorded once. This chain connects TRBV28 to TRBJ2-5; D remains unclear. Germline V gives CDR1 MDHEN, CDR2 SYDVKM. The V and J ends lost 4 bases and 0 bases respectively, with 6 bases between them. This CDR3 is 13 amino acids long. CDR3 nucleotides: TGTGCCAGCAGTTCGGAGTACCAAGAGACCCAGTACTTC. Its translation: CASSSEYQETQYF.

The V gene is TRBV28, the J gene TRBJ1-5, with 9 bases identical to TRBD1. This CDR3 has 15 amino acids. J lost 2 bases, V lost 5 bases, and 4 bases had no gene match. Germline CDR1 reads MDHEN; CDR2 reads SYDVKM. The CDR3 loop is CASSPGTGRNQPQHF. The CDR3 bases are TGTGCCAGCAGTCCCGGGACAGGGCGCAATCAGCCCCAGCATTTT. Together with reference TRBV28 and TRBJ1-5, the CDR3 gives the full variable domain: DVKVTQSSRYLVKRTGEKVFLECVQDMDHENMFWYRQDPGLGLRLIYFSYDVKMKEKGDIPEGYSVSREKKERFSLILESASTNQTSMYLCASSPGTGRNQPQHFGDGTRLSIL.